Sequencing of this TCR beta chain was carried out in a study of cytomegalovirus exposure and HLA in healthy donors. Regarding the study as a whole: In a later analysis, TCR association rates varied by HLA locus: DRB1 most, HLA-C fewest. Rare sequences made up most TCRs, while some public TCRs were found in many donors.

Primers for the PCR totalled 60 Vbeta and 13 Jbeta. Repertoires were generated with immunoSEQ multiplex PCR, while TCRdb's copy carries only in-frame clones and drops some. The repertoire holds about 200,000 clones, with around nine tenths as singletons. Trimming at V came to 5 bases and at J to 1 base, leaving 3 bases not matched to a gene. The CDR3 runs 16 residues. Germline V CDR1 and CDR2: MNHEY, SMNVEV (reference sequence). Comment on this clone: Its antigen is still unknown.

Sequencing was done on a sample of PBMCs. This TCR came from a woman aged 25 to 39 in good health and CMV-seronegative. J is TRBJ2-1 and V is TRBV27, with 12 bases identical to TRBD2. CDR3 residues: CASSQTSGGSYNEQFF. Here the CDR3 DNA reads TGTGCCAGCAGTCAGACTAGCGGGGGATCCTACAATGAGCAGTTCTTC.